The source of this T cell receptor (beta chain) is a study of blood T cells in healthy people across ages. From germline, CDR1 is SGHAT and CDR2 FQNNGV. This CDR3 contains 14 residues. V was clipped by 2 bases and J by 7 bases; unmatched bases: 8. Next came a second PCR, run for about 7 to 11 cycles, which used a sample-barcoded 5' primer along with a J-beta primer mix. TCRdb reprocessed the 5' RACE reads with MiXCR, giving one entry per CDR3 protein. The sample consists of approximately 800,000 distinct CDR3 sequences, 20% to 30% of them appearing once. In addition, the sample was reused for a study of T cells of mothers and their children.

This chain links TRBV11-2 with TRBJ2-7; 7 nucleotides line up with TRBD2. This receptor was obtained from a boy aged 5-17 years in good health. Sequencing was carried out using blood. The CDR3 DNA is TGTGCCAGCAGCTTAACTGGACTAGTAATTGAGCAGTACTTC. It is translated as CASSLTGLVIEQYF.